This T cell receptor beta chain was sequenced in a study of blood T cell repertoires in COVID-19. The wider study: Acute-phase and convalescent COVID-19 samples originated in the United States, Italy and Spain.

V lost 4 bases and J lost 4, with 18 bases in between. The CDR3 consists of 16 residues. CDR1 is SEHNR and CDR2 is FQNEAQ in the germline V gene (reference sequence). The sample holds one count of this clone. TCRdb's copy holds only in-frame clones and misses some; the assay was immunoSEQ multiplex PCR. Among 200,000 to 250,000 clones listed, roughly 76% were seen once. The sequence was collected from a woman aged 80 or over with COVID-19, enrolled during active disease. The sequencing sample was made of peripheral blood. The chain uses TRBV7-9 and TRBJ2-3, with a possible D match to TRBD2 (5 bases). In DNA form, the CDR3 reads TGTGCCAGCAGCTCCGACTACTACCAGAGTCCAGATACGCAGTATTTT. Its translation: CASSSDYYQSPDTQYF.